This T cell receptor beta chain is from a study of Graves' ophthalmopathy and Graves' hyperthyroidism. In germline, CDR1 is MNHEY, CDR2 SVGEGT. Trimming took 1 base from V and 4 from J; bases not matched to a gene: 7. The CDR3 has 16 residues. This clonotype was counted at least ten times. With a much larger clone just one base away, this may be a read error. The study amplified TCR beta CDR3 regions using RNA transcripts. HTBI primers were used in a first-round RT-PCR, which preceded a second-round multiplex PCR. TCRdb redid the calling of the multiplex PCR reads with MiXCR, one entry per CDR3 protein. The table shows 200,000 to 250,000 distinct CDR3 sequences, with roughly a fifth occurring only once.

The specimen was peripheral blood. This TCR was sampled from a woman aged 45-59 years with Graves' ophthalmopathy. V is TRBV6-2 or TRBV6-3 and J is TRBJ2-7, with 10 bases lining up with TRBD2. CDR3 region: CASSYLSTSGMYEQYF. Here the CDR3 DNA reads TGTGCCAGCAGTTACTTATCAACTAGCGGGATGTACGAGCAGTACTTC.